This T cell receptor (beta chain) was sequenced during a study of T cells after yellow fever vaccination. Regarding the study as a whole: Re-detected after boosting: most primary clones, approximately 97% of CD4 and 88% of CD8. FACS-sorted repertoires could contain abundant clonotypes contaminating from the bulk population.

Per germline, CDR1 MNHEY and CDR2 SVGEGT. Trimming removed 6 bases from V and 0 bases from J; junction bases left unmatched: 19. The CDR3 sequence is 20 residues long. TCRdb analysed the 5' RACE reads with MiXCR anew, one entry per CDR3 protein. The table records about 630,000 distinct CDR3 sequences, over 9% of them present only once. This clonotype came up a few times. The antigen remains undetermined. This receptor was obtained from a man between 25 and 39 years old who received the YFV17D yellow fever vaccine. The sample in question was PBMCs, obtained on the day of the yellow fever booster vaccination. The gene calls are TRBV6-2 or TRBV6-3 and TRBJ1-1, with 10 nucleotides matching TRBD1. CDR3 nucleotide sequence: TGTGCCAGCAGGCCCGGGACAGGGGTATCCGTTTCTAAGATGAACACTGAAGCTTTCTTT. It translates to CASRPGTGVSVSKMNTEAFF.